Shown below are 17 T cell receptor beta chains from a single sample sequenced in a study of blood T cells in healthy people across ages. Then a second PCR, running roughly 7 to 11 cycles, was carried out with a sample-barcoded 5' primer and a J-beta primer mix. MiXCR, applied by TCRdb to the 5' RACE reads, yields one record per CDR3 protein. The sample lists hundreds of thousands of distinct CDR3 sequences, 58% occurring once. The specimen was blood. The source is a man between 60 and 75 years old in good health.

The J gene is TRBJ2-5, the V gene TRBV25-1; no reliable D call. The J call may not be correct, given that the DNA end is closer to TRBJ2-7. CDR1 MGHDK and CDR2 SYGVNS come from the germline V gene. The CDR3 covers 14 residues. The CDR3 loop reads CASSGVGSHYEQYF. The CDR3 DNA reads TGTGCCAGCAGTGGTGTAGGTAGCCACTACGAGCAGTACTTC.

This clonotype was picked up a small number of times. The V gene is TRBV7-2, the J gene TRBJ2-7, with D unclear. Trimming shortened V by 2 bases and J by 2 bases, and 10 bases separated the two germline ends. Germline V gene sequence: CDR1 SGHTA, CDR2 FQGNSA. This CDR3 has 14 amino acids. The CDR3: CASSLLGETYEQYF. The CDR3 nucleotides are TGTGCCAGCAGCTTATTAGGAGAAACCTACGAGCAGTACTTC.

This clonotype has only a few counts. The genes are TRBV2 and TRBJ2-5; the D is unclear. Germline V gives CDR1 SNHLY, CDR2 FYNNEI. The CDR3 spans 12 residues. V gave up 8 bases and J gave up 9 bases, with 16 bases separating them. The CDR3 protein is CASARAFPAQYF. CDR3 in DNA: TGTGCCAGCGCACGGGCCTTCCCGGCCCAGTACTTC. Combining the CDR3 with reference TRBV2 and TRBJ2-5 gives the whole variable domain EPEVTQTPSHQVTQMGQEVILRCVPISNHLYFYWYRQILGQKVEFLVSFYNNEISEKSEIFDDQFSVERPDGSNFTLKIRSTKLEDSAMYFCASARAFPAQYFGPGTRLLVL.

This clonotype was observed a handful of times. V usage is TRBV6-5 and J usage is TRBJ1-6, with D unresolved. Germline CDR1 MNHEY, CDR2 SVGAGI. The CDR3 runs to 12 residues. The germline V and J ends were trimmed by 6 bases and 6 bases, with 6 bases remaining between them. The CDR3 nucleotides are TGTGCCAGCAGGGGTTCTAATTCACCCCTCCACTTT. This codes for CASRGSNSPLHF.

This sequence joins TRBV5-1 and TRBJ2-5; D is unresolved. Trimming pared 0 bases from V and 11 bases from J, leaving 17 bases between. The CDR3 totals 14 residues. Germline CDR1 is SGHRS and CDR2 is YFSETQ. The CDR3 sequence is CASSLEQRRSEQYF. The CDR3 DNA reads TGCGCCAGCAGCTTGGAACAGCGCAGGTCTGAGCAGTACTTC.

V gene TRBV2 combines with J gene TRBJ2-3; D may be TRBD1 (6 bases). Trimming left V 6 bases short and J 2 bases short, with 12 bases between. CDR3 length: 14 amino acids. Germline CDR1 reads SNHLY; CDR2 reads FYNNEI. The CDR3 nucleotides are TGTGCCAGCAGGATCCGGGACAACACAGATACGCAGTATTTT. Its protein is CASRIRDNTDTQYF.

This rearrangement joins TRBV5-1 to TRBJ2-7; D is perhaps TRBD1 or TRBD2 (5 bases each). Per the germline V gene, CDR1 is SGHRS and CDR2 is YFSETQ. CDR3 length equals 15 residues. Between the trimmed V and J ends, which lost 1 base and 4 bases, there was a span of 15 bases. CDR3 DNA: TGCGCCAGCAGCTTGAGTGGGGGATGGGAATACGAGCAGTACTTC. Amino acids: CASSLSGGWEYEQYF. The whole variable domain, remainder taken from reference TRBV5-1 and TRBJ2-7, is KAGVTQTPRYLIKTRGQQVTLSCSPISGHRSVSWYQQTPGQGLQFLFEYFSETQRNKGNFPGRFSGRQFSNSRSEMNVSTLELGDSALYLCASSLSGGWEYEQYFGPGTRLTVT.

The chain links TRBV14 to TRBJ1-4; no clear D. The CDR3 is 16 residues long. Germline CDR1 is SGHDN and CDR2 is FVKESK. V dropped 1 base and J dropped 4 bases, with 13 bases sitting between them. The CDR3 reads CASSQGFGRFNEKLFF. In nucleotides, the CDR3 is TGTGCCAGCAGCCAAGGTTTCGGGCGGTTTAATGAAAAACTGTTTTTT.

V and J are TRBV6-1 and TRBJ2-5, with 7 nucleotides matching TRBD2. The J call is in doubt because the DNA end fits TRBJ2-7 better. The CDR3 length is 14 residues. Germline assignment: CDR1 MNHNS and CDR2 SASEGT. CDR3 nucleotide sequence: TGTGCCAGCAGGACCGGGACTAACGCCTACGAGCAGTACTTC. It yields the protein CASRTGTNAYEQYF.

There are a few counts of this clonotype. CDR3 DNA sequence: TGTGCCAGCAGTCCACCACAGGAGCAAGAGACCCAGTACTTC. Its protein product is CASSPPQEQETQYF. The chain joins TRBV6-2 or TRBV6-3 to TRBJ2-5; D possibly corresponds to TRBD1 (5 bases). The CDR3 length is 14 residues. V lost 5 bases and J 2 bases, leaving 12 bases between the germline ends. Per the germline V gene, CDR1 is MNHEY and CDR2 is SVGEGT.

The chain uses TRBV4-1 and TRBJ2-2; 7 positions agree with TRBD2. The V gene's germline CDR1 is MGHRA and CDR2 YSYEKL. The CDR3 has 16 amino acids. With V trimmed by 1 base and J by 0 bases, 2 bases remained unmatched. Here the CDR3 reads CASSQVLAANTGELFF. CDR3 bases: TGCGCCAGCAGCCAAGTCCTAGCGGCGAACACCGGGGAGCTGTTTTTT.

This rearrangement joins TRBV6-6 to TRBJ1-2, with TRBD1 as a possible D gene (6 bases). CDR3 length: 14 amino acids. CDR1 is MNHNY, CDR2 SVGAGI, per germline (reference sequence). The germline V and J ends were trimmed by 6 bases and 6 bases, with 17 bases remaining between them. The CDR3 protein is CASSRRGQGNGYTF. CDR3 nucleotide sequence: TGTGCCAGCAGCCGCCGGGGGCAGGGAAATGGCTACACCTTC.

At least ten counts were recorded for this clonotype. The chain recombines TRBV6-6 with TRBJ2-7; D might be TRBD2 (6 bases). Germline V CDR1 and CDR2: MNHNY, SVGAGI (reference sequence). This CDR3 spans 12 amino acids. The V and J ends lost 0 bases and 7 bases respectively, with 7 bases between them. The CDR3 DNA follows: TGTGCCAGCAGTTACTCGGGGGGAGAGCAGTACTTC. Translation: CASSYSGGEQYF.

This clonotype was recorded a few times. The genes are TRBV24-1 and TRBJ2-3; 8 bases fit TRBD1. The germline V gene has CDR1 KGHDR and CDR2 SFDVKD. The CDR3 totals 16 residues. After removal of 3 bases from V and 2 bases from J, the junction contained 6 bases not matched to a gene. The CDR3 loop reads CATSDPGQGPTDTQYF. The CDR3 DNA is TGTGCCACCAGTGATCCCGGACAGGGCCCCACAGATACGCAGTATTTT.

The chain recombines TRBV6-5 with TRBJ1-5, with D unclear. Deletions cut 0 bases from V and 5 bases from J, with 5 bases between. The CDR3 length is 13 residues. In germline, CDR1 is MNHEY, CDR2 SVGAGI. CDR3 bases: TGTGCCAGCAGTTACTCGGTCGATCAGCCCCAGCATTTT. Encoded protein: CASSYSVDQPQHF.

The rearrangement joins TRBV20-1 to TRBJ2-3; 8 bases are shared with TRBD2. The trim removed 0 bases at V and 4 bases at J, leaving 3 bases unmatched. This CDR3 spans 14 amino acids. Looked up from germline, CDR1 is DFQATT and CDR2 is SNEGSKA (reference sequence). CDR3 DNA sequence: TGCAGTGCTAGAGATGACGGGAGGGCAGATACGCAGTATTTT. Protein sequence: CSARDDGRADTQYF.

V is TRBV12-3 or TRBV12-4 and J is TRBJ2-3; 7 positions match TRBD2. This CDR3 is 15 amino acids long. The ends lost 5 bases at V and 4 bases at J; junction bases unmatched: 9. The CDR3 loop is CASSQTGGRADTQYF. The CDR3 DNA sequence: TGTGCCAGCAGTCAAACGGGGGGTCGCGCAGATACGCAGTATTTT.